One sample yielded the 32 T cell receptor beta chains listed below, sequenced in a study of blood T cell repertoires in COVID-19. Some clones are missing from TCRdb's copy, which holds only in-frame ones; the method was immunoSEQ multiplex PCR. The table shows approximately 260,000 clones, with about four fifths occurring only once. The sample comprised peripheral blood. The receptors here all came from a woman older than 75 with acute or convalescent COVID-19.

V is TRBV5-6 and J is TRBJ1-2; 7 nucleotides match TRBD1. Trimming removed 1 base from V and 4 bases from J; junction bases left unmatched: 4. Germline CDR1 SGHDT, CDR2 YYEEEE. The CDR3 loop spans 14 amino acids. CDR3 residues: CASSLTGVGYGYTF. The CDR3 DNA follows: TGTGCCAGCAGCTTGACAGGGGTTGGCTATGGCTACACCTTC. Full variable domain (rest looked up from reference TRBV5-6 and TRBJ1-2): DAGVTQSPTHLIKTRGQQVTLRCSPKSGHDTVSWYQQALGQGPQFIFQYYEEEERQRGNFPDRFSGHQFPNYSSELNVNALLLGDSALYLCASSLTGVGYGYTFGSGTRLTVV.

This clone has just one count. The gene calls are TRBV28 and TRBJ1-1, with TRBD1 matching 9 bases. In germline, CDR1 is MDHEN, CDR2 SYDVKM. Unmatched junction bases numbered 5, after V lost 5 bases and J lost 1 base. The CDR3 runs to 15 residues. CDR3 amino acids: CASSDPGQGNTEAFF. The CDR3 DNA is TGTGCCAGCAGTGATCCGGGACAGGGGAACACTGAAGCTTTCTTT.

The gene calls are TRBV6-5 and TRBJ1-3, with D unresolved. From germline, CDR1 is MNHEY and CDR2 SVGAGI. V gave up 6 bases and J gave up 4 bases, with 4 bases separating them. This CDR3 has 11 residues. The CDR3 bases are TGTGCCAGCAGCACAGGAAACACCATATATTTT. Its protein is CASSTGNTIYF.

This clone appeared a single time. The chain combines TRBV5-1 with TRBJ2-1; 12 bases agree with TRBD1. Germline V gene lookup returns CDR1 SGHRS and CDR2 YFSETQ. This CDR3 is 14 amino acids long. The junction had 4 bases not matched to a gene; V was cut back by 3 bases and J by 9 bases. Here the CDR3 DNA reads TGCGCCAGCAGCTCAGGGACAGGGGGCGGTGAGCAGTTCTTC. Translation: CASSSGTGGGEQFF.

The rearrangement links TRBV4-1 to TRBJ2-5, with TRBD2 matching over 12 bases. There are 16 residues in the CDR3. V dropped 1 base and J dropped 3; count of bases not matched to a gene: 3. Per the germline V gene, CDR1 is MGHRA and CDR2 is YSYEKL. Here the CDR3 DNA reads TGCGCCAGCAGCCAAGGCCCTAGCGGGGGGGAAGAGACCCAGTACTTC. Protein product: CASSQGPSGGEETQYF.

The count of this clone is one. The chain links TRBV4-2 to TRBJ1-5; a possible D gene is TRBD1 (6 bases). CDR3 size: 15 residues. Germline V gene sequence: CDR1 LGHNA, CDR2 YNFKEQ. Trimming pared 1 base from V and 6 bases from J, leaving 13 bases between. CDR3 nucleotides: TGTGCCAGCAGCCAAGGATCAGGGGTGGGTCAGCCCCAGCATTTT. Its translation: CASSQGSGVGQPQHF.

This clone appeared a few times. V usage is TRBV4-2 and J usage is TRBJ2-2, with TRBD2 identical over 8 bases. J was trimmed by 4 bases and V by 1 base; bases with no gene match: 5. In germline, CDR1 is LGHNA, CDR2 YNFKEQ. The CDR3 is made up of 16 amino acids. CDR3: CASSQAGGPGTGELFF. In DNA, the CDR3 is TGTGCCAGCAGCCAAGCGGGGGGGCCGGGCACCGGGGAGCTGTTTTTT.

This chain uses TRBV7-9 with TRBJ2-3; 12 nucleotides line up with TRBD2. The germline CDR1 and CDR2 sequences are SEHNR and FQNEAQ (reference sequence). The V and J ends lost 4 bases and 3 bases, in that order; junction bases with no gene match: 2. The CDR3 contains 15 residues. This CDR3 reads CASSSLAGGTDTQYF. CDR3 bases: TGTGCCAGCAGCTCCCTAGCGGGGGGGACAGATACGCAGTATTTT. The whole variable domain, filled in from reference TRBV7-9 and TRBJ2-3, reads DTGVSQNPRHKITKRGQNVTFRCDPISEHNRLYWYRQTLGQGPEFLTYFQNEAQLEKSRLLSDRFSAERPKGSFSTLEIQRTEQGDSAMYLCASSSLAGGTDTQYFGPGTRLTVL.

This chain links TRBV21-1 with TRBJ1-2; TRBD1 reflects the table's D call only, with no check against the DNA. TRBV21-1 is shown as a pseudogene. The CDR3 covers 15 residues. The CDR3 nucleotides are TGTGCCAGCAGCAAAGGGTTCACAGGGGTTCCTGGCTACACCTTC. As protein: CASSKGFTGVPGYTF.

V is TRBV5-1 and J is TRBJ1-3, with D perhaps TRBD1 (5 bases). This CDR3 has 15 residues. With 2 bases removed from V and 1 base from J, the gap between germline ends came to 10 bases. From germline, CDR1 is SGHRS and CDR2 YFSETQ. DNA of the CDR3: TGCGCCAGCAGCTTAAGGTCAGGGTCTGGAAACACCATATATTTT. Protein sequence: CASSLRSGSGNTIYF.

The table lists this clone with a count of one. In nucleotides, the CDR3 is TGTGCCATCAGCCCTACCACAGATACGCAGTATTTT. This gives the protein CAISPTTDTQYF. The V gene is TRBV10-3, the J gene TRBJ2-3; D is uncertain. The CDR3 length is 12 residues. Germline CDR1 is ENHRY and CDR2 is SYGVKD. The V end lost 6 bases, the J end lost 2 bases, and 6 bases lay between the germline ends.

The V call is TRBV15, the J call TRBJ1-1; D not certain. Germline V gene lookup returns CDR1 LNHNV and CDR2 YYDKDF (reference sequence). The CDR3 loop spans 13 amino acids. V shed 1 base and J shed 1 base, with 4 bases lying between them. CDR3 in DNA: TGTGCCACCAGCAGAGGACAGAACACTGAAGCTTTCTTT. Encoded protein: CATSRGQNTEAFF.

V and J are TRBV19 and TRBJ1-1; TRBD1 is a possible D gene (5 bases). This CDR3 is 14 amino acids long. Per germline, CDR1 LNHDA and CDR2 SQIVND (reference sequence). Trimming took off 3 bases at V and 6 bases at J, with 14 bases between the two ends. The CDR3 spells CASSMAGLGAEAFF. The CDR3 coding sequence is TGTGCCAGTAGTATGGCAGGGCTTGGCGCTGAAGCTTTCTTT.

CDR3 loop: CASSQIRGAGVRTFDTEAFF. CDR3 DNA sequence: TGTGCCAGCAGCCAGATCAGGGGGGCAGGCGTAAGGACCTTCGACACTGAAGCTTTCTTT. The gene calls are TRBV14 and TRBJ1-1; 7 nucleotides match TRBD1. Germline loops: CDR1 SGHDN, CDR2 FVKESK. The V gene end was trimmed by 3 bases and the J gene end by 3 bases; junction bases not matched to a gene: 22. CDR3 length equals 20 residues.

The chain joins TRBV6-6 to TRBJ1-3, with 9 positions matching TRBD1. Germline V gives CDR1 MNHNY, CDR2 SVGAGI (reference sequence). With V trimmed by 10 bases and J by 11 bases, 12 bases remained unmatched. CDR3 length: 13 residues. CDR3 sequence reads: CATTQGAGFAIYF. CDR3 nucleotide sequence: TGTGCCACCACACAGGGGGCGGGTTTTGCCATATATTTT.

The chain is built from TRBV2 and TRBJ1-5; 7 nucleotides agree with TRBD1. The J segment lost 4 bases and the V segment lost 6 bases, leaving 9 bases of the junction unmatched. The CDR3 runs 15 residues. Germline V gives CDR1 SNHLY, CDR2 FYNNEI. The chain's CDR3 is CASSPIRGSNQPQHF. The CDR3 DNA sequence: TGTGCCAGCAGCCCCATCAGGGGGTCAAATCAGCCCCAGCATTTT. The whole variable domain, remainder taken from reference TRBV2 and TRBJ1-5, is EPEVTQTPSHQVTQMGQEVILRCVPISNHLYFYWYRQILGQKVEFLVSFYNNEISEKSEIFDDQFSVERPDGSNFTLKIRSTKLEDSAMYFCASSPIRGSNQPQHFGDGTRLSIL.

V and J are TRBV19 and TRBJ2-6, with 7 bases aligning to TRBD1. This CDR3 contains 15 residues. From germline, CDR1 is LNHDA and CDR2 SQIVND (reference sequence). Trimming cost V 4 bases and J 6 bases; bases outside gene matches: 6. CDR3 loop: CASSKKTGTANVLTF. The CDR3 coding sequence is TGTGCCAGTAGTAAGAAGACAGGGACGGCCAACGTCCTGACTTTC.

The V gene is TRBV5-4, the J gene TRBJ1-2; 9 bases match TRBD1. This CDR3 contains 13 residues. Per germline, CDR1 SGHNT and CDR2 YYREEE (reference sequence). Trimming at V came to 3 bases and at J to 8 bases, leaving 5 bases not matched to a gene. The CDR3 nucleotides are TGTGCCAGCAGCTCCCGACAGGGGGGCGGCTACACCTTC. Translation: CASSSRQGGGYTF.

The CDR3 nucleotides are TGTGCCAGCAGCTTAGGGGTAGCGGGATGGGATGAGCAGTTCTTC. Amino acids: CASSLGVAGWDEQFF. The rearrangement uses TRBV7-8 and TRBJ2-1, with 8 positions matching TRBD2. The CDR3 runs to 15 residues. J was trimmed by 8 bases and V by 1 base; bases with no gene match: 7. CDR1 SGHVS and CDR2 FQNEAQ come from the germline V gene.

The chain is built from TRBV3-1 (or the pseudogene TRBV3-2) and TRBJ1-3; 8 bases are shared with TRBD1. This CDR3 is built from 19 residues. The V and J ends lost 1 base and 2 bases, in that order; junction bases with no gene match: 13. Germline V gene sequence: CDR1 LGHDT, CDR2 YNNKEL (reference sequence). The CDR3 coding sequence is TGTGCCAGCAGCCAAGTTTGGTCGGACAGGGTAGTCACTGGAAACACCATATATTTT. Its protein is CASSQVWSDRVVTGNTIYF.

The chain joins TRBV7-2 to TRBJ2-7; 8 bases match TRBD2. J lost 1 base, V lost 5 bases, and 7 bases had no gene match. Germline V gives CDR1 SGHTA, CDR2 FQGNSA. This CDR3 has 15 residues. The CDR3 sequence: CASSRGGQISYEQYF. Written as DNA, the CDR3 is TGTGCCAGCAGCCGGGGGGGGCAGATTTCCTACGAGCAGTACTTC.

This clone was detected only once. The chain links TRBV18 to TRBJ1-3; perhaps TRBD1 as D (5 bases). Germline values: CDR1 KGHSH, CDR2 LQKENI. The CDR3 totals 15 residues. Trimming removed 5 bases from V and 0 bases from J, with 11 bases in between. The CDR3 DNA sequence: TGTGCCAGCTCAAAACAGGAGAGCTCTGGAAACACCATATATTTT. Encoded protein: CASSKQESSGNTIYF. The full variable domain, its missing parts supplied by reference TRBV18 and TRBJ1-3, is NAGVMQNPRHLVRRRGQEARLRCSPMKGHSHVYWYRQLPEEGLKFMVYLQKENIIDESGMPKERFSAEFPKEGPSILRIQQVVRGDSAAYFCASSKQESSGNTIYFGEGSWLTVV.

In its sample, this clone was seen a few times. The chain uses TRBV29-1 and TRBJ1-2; D remains unclear. V shed 3 bases and J shed 2 bases, with 7 bases lying between them. This CDR3 is built from 12 residues. Germline CDR1 and CDR2: SQVTM and ANQGSEA. The CDR3 is CSVDAENYGYTF. In nucleotides, the CDR3 is TGCAGCGTTGACGCAGAAAACTATGGCTACACCTTC. Variable domain in full (rest from reference TRBV29-1 and TRBJ1-2): SAVISQKPSRDICQRGTSLTIQCQVDSQVTMMFWYRQQPGQSLTLIATANQGSEATYESGFVIDKFPISRPNLTFSTLTVSNMSPEDSSIYLCSVDAENYGYTFGSGTRLTVV.

V usage is TRBV5-1 and J usage is TRBJ2-5; 14 bases match TRBD2. Germline V gene data show CDR1 as SGHRS and CDR2 as YFSETQ. V shed 4 bases and J 3 bases; nucleotides not matched to a gene: 2. CDR3 length equals 15 residues. CDR3 DNA: TGCGCCAGCAGCGGGGGACTAGCGGGGGAAGAGACCCAGTACTTC. This translates into CASSGGLAGEETQYF. Full variable domain (missing parts from reference TRBV5-1 and TRBJ2-5): KAGVTQTPRYLIKTRGQQVTLSCSPISGHRSVSWYQQTPGQGLQFLFEYFSETQRNKGNFPGRFSGRQFSNSRSEMNVSTLELGDSALYLCASSGGLAGEETQYFGPGTRLLVL.

This clone came up once. The chain has TRBV2 and TRBJ1-5; perhaps TRBD1 as D (6 bases). The CDR3 runs to 16 residues. The ends were cut back, 4 bases at V and 5 bases at J, with 18 bases in the middle. Germline V gene data show CDR1 as SNHLY and CDR2 as FYNNEI. CDR3 loop: CASSALQQGLYQPQHF. The CDR3 bases are TGTGCCAGCAGTGCCCTCCAACAGGGTTTGTATCAGCCCCAGCATTTT.

CDR3 in amino acids: CASSLAGDQPQHF. As DNA, the CDR3 is TGCGCCAGCAGCTTGGCCGGGGATCAGCCCCAGCATTTT. The chain combines TRBV5-1 with TRBJ1-5; D is undetermined. CDR3 length: 13 residues. Trimming shortened V by 0 bases and J by 5 bases, and 6 bases separated the two germline ends. From germline, CDR1 is SGHRS and CDR2 YFSETQ.

The CDR3 loop reads CASSPGVALNTGELFF. CDR3 sequence (DNA): TGCGCCAGCAGCCCCGGGGTAGCGCTGAACACCGGGGAGCTGTTTTTT. The chain employs TRBV5-1 and TRBJ2-2; TRBD2 is a possible D gene (5 bases). The CDR3 is made up of 16 amino acids. Germline V gene lookup returns CDR1 SGHRS and CDR2 YFSETQ. V lost 4 bases and J 1 base, leaving 14 bases between the germline ends. The complete variable domain, with remaining parts taken from reference TRBV5-1 and TRBJ2-2, reads KAGVTQTPRYLIKTRGQQVTLSCSPISGHRSVSWYQQTPGQGLQFLFEYFSETQRNKGNFPGRFSGRQFSNSRSEMNVSTLELGDSALYLCASSPGVALNTGELFFGEGSRLTVL.

The CDR3 nucleotides read TGTGCCAGCAGTCCCCCCCGCAGGGGGAACACTGAAGCTTTCTTT. Encoded protein: CASSPPRRGNTEAFF. The genes are TRBV28 and TRBJ1-1, with a weak D call TRBD1 (6 bases). The CDR3 spans 15 residues. The V gene lost 5 bases and the J gene lost 1 base, with 14 bases spanning the gap. The germline gives CDR1 MDHEN, CDR2 SYDVKM.

There are a few counts of this clone. The V call is TRBV28, the J call TRBJ1-4; no reliable D call. Per the germline V gene, CDR1 is MDHEN and CDR2 is SYDVKM. V was shortened by 3 bases and J by 4 bases, with 12 bases between the two germline ends. The CDR3 is made up of 15 amino acids. CDR3 loop: CASSFSGKGNEKLFF. CDR3 nucleotide sequence: TGTGCCAGCAGTTTCTCCGGGAAGGGTAATGAAAAACTGTTTTTT.

To note about this clone: The sample has other DNA sequences that encode this CDR3 too. The chain carries TRBV6-5 and TRBJ1-4; D unclear. This CDR3 has 14 residues. With 6 bases removed from V and 2 bases from J, the gap between germline ends came to 10 bases. Germline lookup yields CDR1 MNHEY and CDR2 SVGAGI. CDR3 in DNA: TGTGCCAGCAGACCGGGATCTACTAATGAAAAACTGTTTTTT. Translating gives CASRPGSTNEKLFF.

This chain uses TRBV6-5 with TRBJ2-2; no clear D gene. V gave up 10 bases and J gave up 2 bases, with 11 bases separating them. This CDR3 is built from 13 residues. The V gene's germline CDR1 is MNHEY and CDR2 SVGAGI. CDR3 sequence: CATQVVNTGELFF. CDR3 bases: TGTGCCACCCAGGTTGTTAACACCGGGGAGCTGTTTTTT.

The chain couples TRBV6-1 to TRBJ1-2, with D possibly TRBD1 on 6 matching bases. The CDR3 is made up of 13 amino acids. Germline CDR1 MNHNS, CDR2 SASEGT. V lost 4 bases, J lost 7 bases, and 13 bases lay in between. CDR3 DNA sequence: TGTGCCAGCAGTGTAGCCTGGACAGTTGGCTACACCTTC. Encoded protein: CASSVAWTVGYTF.